Each of the 23 T cell receptor beta chains below was sequenced from the same sample in a study of vaccination and CD4 T cells after COVID-19 (dated by TCRdb to 2022 to 2024). The library was made by PCR. Sequencing relied on an Illumina iSeq 100. DNA from cultured CD4+ T cells underwent TCR sequencing with the Oncomine TCR Beta short-read assay at the Johns Hopkins FTIC core. In-frame beta chains were kept once TCRdb had trimmed the public reads at Q25 with fastp and called clones with MiXCR. CDR3 protein duplicates are merged, each entry listing the most common genes and DNA. For this sample there are 15,000 to 20,000 distinct CDR3 sequences; roughly 49% appear just once. The ten largest clonotypes hold 3% to 4% of the sample. What the treatment or condition label conveys for this sample: roughly nine-day PBMC culture with coronavirus spike peptide pools or control peptides (ViraFEST assay). These TCRs' antigens remain unknown.

Input material: CD4+ T cells from blood, cultured in vitro. The source is a human donor who had recovered from COVID-19.

In DNA, the CDR3 is TGTGCCACCAGCAGAGGGGACGGCATTGCAAGGTTCTACGAGCAGTACTTC. This encodes CATSRGDGIARFYEQYF. This chain links TRBV15 with TRBJ2-7; either TRBD1 or TRBD2 may supply D (5 bases each). The CDR3 runs 17 residues. The ends were cut back, 1 base at V and 3 bases at J, with 19 bases in the middle. Germline V gene data show CDR1 as LNHNV and CDR2 as YYDKDF (reference sequence).

The rearrangement links TRBV11-2 to TRBJ2-5; TRBD1 aligns across 9 bases. From germline, CDR1 is SGHAT and CDR2 FQNNGV. Trimming removed 4 bases from V and 4 bases from J; junction bases left unmatched: 13. The CDR3 spans 17 residues. CDR3 in amino acids: CASSWNRLTGGVETQYF. The CDR3 DNA is TGTGCCAGCAGCTGGAATCGACTTACAGGGGGCGTAGAGACCCAGTACTTC.

The CDR3 sequence: CASSLSQYGYTF. CDR3 sequence (DNA): TGTGCCAGCAGCTTAAGTCAATATGGCTACACCTTC. The rearrangement uses TRBV7-2 and TRBJ1-2, with unresolved D. CDR1 and CDR2 from the germline V gene are SGHTA and FQGNSA. V dropped 2 bases and J dropped 5 bases, with 6 bases sitting between them. The CDR3 sequence is 12 residues long.

The chain has TRBV10-3 and TRBJ2-3; TRBD1 aligns across 8 bases. There are 12 residues in the CDR3. Germline CDR1 and CDR2: ENHRY and SYGVKD. V dropped 7 bases and J dropped 4; count of bases not matched to a gene: 1. CDR3 coding DNA: TGTGCCATCAAGACAGGGGCAGATACGCAGTATTTT. It yields the protein CAIKTGADTQYF.

The table lists this clonotype with a few counts. The V and J genes are TRBV24-1 and TRBJ2-2; perhaps D is TRBD1 or TRBD2 (6 bases each). This CDR3 has 15 residues. The V end was cut by 6 bases, the J end by 5 bases, with 15 bases between. The germline gives CDR1 KGHDR, CDR2 SFDVKD. Here the CDR3 DNA reads TGTGCCACCAGTCGGACGGGGGCAGGTACCGGGGAGCTGTTTTTT. It specifies CATSRTGAGTGELFF.

This clonotype was found a few times. The chain links TRBV7-2 to TRBJ1-2; D not resolved. CDR1 is SGHTA, CDR2 FQGNSA, per germline. This CDR3 spans 15 amino acids. Trimming took 1 base from V and 0 from J, leaving 9 bases between them. This CDR3 is CASSLESIANYGYTF. CDR3 bases: TGTGCCAGCAGCTTAGAAAGTATAGCTAACTATGGCTACACCTTC.

The gene calls are TRBV9 and TRBJ2-3; D is unclear. The CDR3 length is 15 residues. From germline, CDR1 is SGDLS and CDR2 YYNGEE. Trimming took 1 base from V and 0 from J, leaving 9 bases between them. The CDR3: CASSVRGASTDTQYF. CDR3 sequence (DNA): TGTGCCAGCAGCGTACGCGGCGCTAGCACAGATACGCAGTATTTT.

The chain employs TRBV27 and TRBJ2-2, with 10 positions matching TRBD1. The CDR3 consists of 17 residues. Germline lookup yields CDR1 MNHEY and CDR2 SMNVEV (reference sequence). After removal of 3 bases from V and 4 bases from J, the junction contained 8 bases not matched to a gene. CDR3 protein: CASSFNPGQGSTGELFF. The DNA for the CDR3 is TGTGCCAGCAGTTTTAATCCGGGACAGGGGAGCACCGGGGAGCTGTTTTTT.

This chain joins TRBV27 and TRBJ2-7, with 7 positions matching TRBD1. V gave up 5 bases and J gave up 1 base; unmatched junction bases: 5. Looked up from germline, CDR1 is MNHEY and CDR2 is SMNVEV (reference sequence). The CDR3 spans 14 residues. The CDR3 here is CASSEQGLSYEQYF. CDR3 nucleotide sequence: TGTGCCAGCAGTGAACAGGGGTTGTCCTACGAGCAGTACTTC.

The rearrangement uses TRBV24-1 and TRBJ2-7; D is possibly TRBD1 or TRBD2 (5 bases each). Trimming pared 2 bases from V and 2 bases from J, leaving 12 bases between. The CDR3 runs to 15 residues. CDR1 is KGHDR and CDR2 is SFDVKD in the germline V gene. CDR3 in DNA: TGTGCCACCAGTGATTCCGGGACCAGCCCCTACGAGCAGTACTTC. This encodes CATSDSGTSPYEQYF.

Here the CDR3 reads CATSERGLASDTGELFF. The CDR3 DNA sequence: TGTGCCACCAGTGAAAGAGGACTAGCGTCTGACACCGGGGAGCTGTTTTTT. The V gene is TRBV24-1, the J gene TRBJ2-2; 9 positions agree with TRBD2. The CDR3 is 17 amino acids. The germline CDR1 and CDR2 sequences are KGHDR and SFDVKD. The junction had 8 bases not matched to a gene; V was cut back by 4 bases and J by 3 bases.

This chain joins TRBV7-2 and TRBJ1-5; D is unclear. Germline loops: CDR1 SGHTA, CDR2 FQGNSA. The CDR3 runs 13 residues. The ends were cut back, 5 bases at V and 7 bases at J, with 12 bases in the middle. CDR3 sequence: CASSPTPDQPQHF. The CDR3 region has the DNA TGTGCCAGCAGCCCTACCCCAGACCAGCCCCAGCATTTT.

In nucleotides, the CDR3 is TGCAGTGCTAGCCATCTAGCGCAGTTGGAGACCCAGTACTTC. Translation gives CSASHLAQLETQYF. V gene TRBV20-1 combines with J gene TRBJ2-5; the D gene is possibly TRBD2 (6 bases). Per germline, CDR1 DFQATT and CDR2 SNEGSKA (reference sequence). Trimming pared 3 bases from V and 5 bases from J, leaving 16 bases between. The CDR3 is 14 residues long.

J is TRBJ1-1 and V is TRBV15; D unclear. Germline V gives CDR1 LNHNV, CDR2 YYDKDF (reference sequence). V dropped 1 base and J dropped 1 base, with 7 bases sitting between them. The CDR3 covers 14 residues. The CDR3 DNA reads TGTGCCACCAGCAGAGGCCGAGGGAACACTGAAGCTTTCTTT. Amino acids: CATSRGRGNTEAFF.

The V call is TRBV5-6, the J call TRBJ2-5, with unresolved D. This CDR3 has 14 residues. Germline CDR1 and CDR2: SGHDT and YYEEEE. The V end lost 0 bases, the J end lost 1 base, and 7 bases lay between the germline ends. The CDR3 DNA reads as TGTGCCAGCAGCTTGGTTGGTACCCAAGAGACCCAGTACTTC. This gives the protein CASSLVGTQETQYF. The variable domain in full, with the rest retrieved from reference TRBV5-6 and TRBJ2-5, is DAGVTQSPTHLIKTRGQQVTLRCSPKSGHDTVSWYQQALGQGPQFIFQYYEEEERQRGNFPDRFSGHQFPNYSSELNVNALLLGDSALYLCASSLVGTQETQYFGPGTRLLVL.

In its sample, this clonotype was seen a few times. In DNA form, the CDR3 reads TGCGCCAGCAGCTTCTCGGCCAATGCGGAAGCTTTCTTT. Amino acid sequence: CASSFSANAEAFF. The chain links TRBV5-1 to TRBJ1-1; D is undetermined. V shed 2 bases and J shed 8 bases, with 13 bases lying between them. Germline-derived CDR1 and CDR2 are SGHRS and YFSETQ. The CDR3 has 13 amino acids.

The V call is TRBV20-1, the J call TRBJ1-5; D ambiguous. The CDR3 spans 12 residues. Trimming left V 3 bases short and J 1 base short, with 4 bases between. The germline CDR1 and CDR2 sequences are DFQATT and SNEGSKA (reference sequence). CDR3 protein: CSASNSNQPQHF. The CDR3 DNA reads TGCAGTGCTAGCAACAGCAATCAGCCCCAGCATTTT.

J is TRBJ2-6 and V is TRBV10-3; 8 positions agree with TRBD1. Germline V CDR1 and CDR2: ENHRY, SYGVKD. The CDR3 has 16 amino acids. The trim removed 6 bases at V and 0 bases at J, leaving 4 bases unmatched. The CDR3: CAIRGTGLSGANVLTF. The CDR3 DNA reads as TGTGCCATCAGGGGGACAGGCCTCTCTGGGGCCAACGTCCTGACTTTC.

This chain joins TRBV7-2 and TRBJ2-7, with D perhaps assigned TRBD1 or TRBD2 (5 bases each). This CDR3 spans 14 amino acids. Per germline, CDR1 SGHTA and CDR2 FQGNSA. Trimming pared 5 bases from V and 1 base from J, leaving 12 bases between. The CDR3: CASSVRDGSYEQYF. Here the CDR3 DNA reads TGTGCCAGCAGCGTCCGGGACGGTTCCTACGAGCAGTACTTC. The complete variable domain, with remaining parts taken from reference TRBV7-2 and TRBJ2-7, reads GAGVSQSPSNKVTEKGKDVELRCDPISGHTALYWYRQSLGQGLEFLIYFQGNSAPDKSGLPSDRFSAERTGGSVSTLTIQRTQQEDSAVYLCASSVRDGSYEQYFGPGTRLTVT.

The genes are TRBV2 and TRBJ2-2, with D uncertain. Trimming shortened V by 7 bases and J by 0 bases, and 6 bases separated the two germline ends. CDR1 and CDR2 (germline): SNHLY, FYNNEI. The CDR3 sequence is 13 residues long. The CDR3 sequence is CASNGANTGELFF. The CDR3 DNA reads TGTGCCAGCAACGGAGCGAACACCGGGGAGCTGTTTTTT.

The chain joins TRBV2 to TRBJ1-5; D gene ambiguous. V lost 5 bases and J lost 6, with 11 bases in between. Per the germline V gene, CDR1 is SNHLY and CDR2 is FYNNEI. The CDR3 totals 13 residues. The CDR3 coding sequence is TGTGCCAGCAGTATGGAATCGGGTCAGCCCCAGCATTTT. This sequence encodes CASSMESGQPQHF.

The chain employs TRBV6-2 or TRBV6-3 and TRBJ2-7; D gene ambiguous. V gave up 4 bases and J gave up 3 bases, with 16 bases separating them. Germline CDR1 MNHEY, CDR2 SVGEGT. The CDR3 consists of 15 residues. The CDR3 loop reads CASSSSGRTLYEQYF. Here the CDR3 DNA reads TGTGCCAGCAGTTCCTCCGGCCGAACCCTCTACGAGCAGTACTTC.

This clonotype was recorded a few times. The chain combines TRBV28 with TRBJ1-2; D ambiguous. Germline CDR1 reads MDHEN; CDR2 reads SYDVKM. CDR3 size: 13 residues. Trimming took off 4 bases at V and 7 bases at J, with 13 bases between the two ends. The CDR3 sequence is CASSSDAPPGYTF. Written as DNA, the CDR3 is TGTGCCAGCAGTTCGGACGCTCCCCCTGGCTACACCTTC.